This note documents a single T cell receptor beta chain sequence. Different DNA sequences within this sample yield the same CDR3. Profiled with immunoSEQ multiplex PCR; TCRdb holds only in-frame clones, not every one. The table has approximately 200,000 clones, roughly 80% seen once. The ends were cut back, 0 bases at V and 11 bases at J, with 8 bases in the middle. The CDR3 has 11 residues. Germline CDR1 is MNHEY and CDR2 is SVGAGI. The record originates from a study of blood T cell repertoires in COVID-19. Sequenced input: peripheral blood. The TCR comes from a woman aged 30 to 39 with acute or convalescent COVID-19. J is TRBJ2-7 and V is TRBV6-5; D may be TRBD1 (5 bases). The CDR3 sequence is CASSYSGREYF. The CDR3 coding sequence is TGTGCCAGCAGTTACTCAGGCAGGGAGTACTTC.